The entry below describes one T cell receptor beta chain. These data come from a study of CD8 T cells in Susac syndrome. It was with random hexamers that 0.5 to 1 ug RNA was reverse transcribed. Amplification of TCR beta CDR3 used immunoSEQ multiplex PCR across 54 Vbeta and 13 Jbeta. TCRdb re-called the immunoSEQ multiplex PCR reads with MiXCR, one entry per CDR3 protein. The sample consists of more than 65,000 distinct CDR3 sequences, around 95% of them appearing once. The CDR3 sequence is 13 residues long. CDR1 and CDR2 from the germline V gene are GTSNPN and SVGIG (reference sequence). The controls were healthy donors who were matched for age and sex. TEMRA cells were FACS-enriched, with CD8+ and CD4+ T cells isolated negatively.

The receptor was derived from a human donor in good health. The J gene is TRBJ2-7, the V gene TRBV30; D call uncertain. The material sequenced was CD8+ T cells from PBMCs. CDR3 residues: CAMKETEQREQYF. The CDR3 DNA reads as TGTGCAATGAAGGAGACGGAGCAACGCGAGCAGTACTTC.